This T cell receptor (beta chain) was profiled in a study of shared clonotypes between healthy human individuals. General study findings and limits: Sharing across several donors was seen in around 5% of naive CD4 clonotypes.

Turning to this clone: Antigen unknown. Other nucleotide sequences in the sample specify the same CDR3.

The CDR3 totals 11 residues. CDR1 is KGHSH, CDR2 LQKENI, per germline. V dropped 5 bases and J dropped 1 base, with 3 bases sitting between them. Repertoires were generated with immunoSEQ multiplex PCR, while TCRdb's copy carries only in-frame clones and drops some. This repertoire shows some 350,000 clones, under 80% found once; its top ten account for around 10%. The source is a man younger than 45 in good health. The rearrangement links TRBV18 to TRBJ2-7, with D unclear. The sequencing sample was made of memory CD4+ T cells sorted from blood. Specified subset: CD45RA-negative fraction. The CDR3 coding sequence is TGTGCCAGCTCAGCTTCCTACGAGCAGTACTTC. Residues: CASSASYEQYF.